A single TCR beta chain is shown here with its context. These data are taken from a study of control samples from healthy donors and cancer patients. The repertoire was sequenced with immunoSEQ multiplex PCR; TCRdb's copy has only in-frame clones and lacks some. Here the sample spans about 110,000 clones, 83% being singletons. With 4 bases clipped from V and 5 bases from J, the junction kept 20 bases outside the gene matches. This CDR3 comprises 18 residues. Germline V CDR1 and CDR2: SGHKS, YYEKEE (reference sequence). The gene calls are TRBV5-5 and TRBJ1-2, with 7 bases matching TRBD1. The sequence was obtained from a woman aged 45-59 years in good health. Sequenced: blood. CDR3 sequence (DNA): TGTGCCAGCAGCCCCGTCCTCCGGGACAGATTACTCCCTTATGGCTACACCTTC. It encodes CASSPVLRDRLLPYGYTF.